The 15 T cell receptor beta chains given below trace back to one sample, sequenced in a study of spatial heterogeneity in lung cancer. Time point: blood at routine non-recurrence follow-up after resection. TCRdb recomputed calls from the 5' RACE reads with MiXCR, one row per CDR3 protein. The table has around 45,000 distinct CDR3 sequences, 22% seen once. The sequenced sample was PBMCs, obtained at follow-up. These receptors were collected from a female donor with early-stage non-small cell lung cancer.

This chain connects TRBV3-1 to TRBJ1-2, with D possibly matching TRBD1 (5 bases). Germline CDR1 is LGHDT and CDR2 is YNNKEL (reference sequence). The CDR3 covers 14 residues. The V end lost 1 base, the J end lost 3 bases, and 9 bases lay between the germline ends. The CDR3 DNA reads as TGTGCCAGCAGCCAAGGACAGTCCTACTATGGCTACACCTTC. Translating it yields CASSQGQSYYGYTF. Variable domain in full (rest from reference TRBV3-1 and TRBJ1-2): DTAVSQTPKYLVTQMGNDKSIKCEQNLGHDTMYWYKQDSKKFLKIMFSYNNKELIINETVPNRFSPKSPDKAHLNLHINSLELGDSAVYFCASSQGQSYYGYTFGSGTRLTVV.

This clonotype was found many times. V usage is TRBV7-2 and J usage is TRBJ1-5; D is ambiguous. Germline values: CDR1 SGHTA, CDR2 FQGNSA. The CDR3 is 13 amino acids. V gave up 2 bases and J gave up 6 bases, with 8 bases separating them. The CDR3 DNA is TGTGCCAGCAGCTTACGGGCGGCTCAGCCCCAGCATTTT. It encodes CASSLRAAQPQHF.

This clonotype occurred many times. The chain couples TRBV7-8 to TRBJ2-7; perhaps TRBD1 as D (5 bases). Germline loops: CDR1 SGHVS, CDR2 FQNEAQ. V gave up 4 bases and J gave up 3 bases, with 10 bases separating them. The CDR3 consists of 13 residues. The CDR3 DNA reads TGTGCCAGCAGCTCCCCCACAGGCTACGAGCAGTACTTC. Its protein product is CASSSPTGYEQYF.

Details on this clonotype: A read error is possible here, since a much larger clone lies one base away. This rearrangement joins TRBV7-2 to TRBJ2-1, with no clear D. Per germline, CDR1 SGHTA and CDR2 FQGNSA. The CDR3 has 15 residues. The CDR3 region is CASSSSGISYNGQFF. The CDR3 nucleotides are TGTGCCAGCAGTTCTAGTGGGATCTCCTACAATGGGCAGTTCTTC.

This sequence joins TRBV5-1 and TRBJ1-4; 9 bases align to TRBD1. V was clipped by 5 bases and J by 10 bases; unmatched bases: 9. The germline V gene encodes CDR1 SGHRS and CDR2 YFSETQ. The CDR3 covers 14 residues. The DNA for the CDR3 is TGCGCCAGCAGGTCCGGGACAGGGACGGTAAAACTGTTTTTT. It codes for CASRSGTGTVKLFF.

This chain links TRBV14 with TRBJ1-3, with TRBD1 matching over 7 bases. Losses at the gene ends were 5 bases for V and 0 bases for J; bases not matched to a gene: 13. Germline lookup yields CDR1 SGHDN and CDR2 FVKESK. The CDR3 has 18 residues. CDR3 nucleotides: TGTGCCAGCAGCTCCGGGACAGTTCCTTTTTACTCTGGAAACACCATATATTTT. Amino acids: CASSSGTVPFYSGNTIYF.

This clonotype has only a few counts. The rearrangement joins TRBV4-1 to TRBJ1-5, with no clear D. The CDR3 covers 17 residues. The germline V gene encodes CDR1 MGHRA and CDR2 YSYEKL. V shed 3 bases and J shed 2 bases, with 17 bases lying between them. The CDR3 spells CASSQLFLGRGNQPQHF. In DNA, the CDR3 is TGCGCCAGCAGCCAGTTATTCCTGGGTCGGGGCAATCAGCCCCAGCATTTT.

The chain combines TRBV13 with TRBJ2-1; the D is unclear. V was trimmed by 6 bases and J by 10 bases, leaving 19 bases between them. The germline V gene encodes CDR1 PRHDT and CDR2 FYEKMQ (reference sequence). The CDR3 is 14 amino acids. The DNA for the CDR3 is TGTGCCAGCAGTCCAAATGGAGTCCCCGGGGAGCAGTTCTTC. It translates to CASSPNGVPGEQFF.

Concerning this clonotype: A much larger clone sits a single nucleotide away, making a read error possible. V and J are TRBV9 and TRBJ2-5, with D perhaps matching TRBD1 (6 bases). Germline CDR1 is SGDLS and CDR2 is YYNGEE. V dropped 3 bases and J dropped 7 bases, with 10 bases sitting between them. The CDR3 is made up of 12 amino acids. DNA for the CDR3: TGTGCCAGCAGCGGGACAGAAGGGACCCAGTACTTC. It specifies CASSGTEGTQYF.

The chain joins TRBV5-8 to TRBJ2-7; D is uncertain. V was trimmed by 4 bases and J by 2 bases, leaving 10 bases between them. Germline V gene data show CDR1 as SGHTS and CDR2 as YDEGEE. The CDR3 is 13 residues long. CDR3 in DNA: TGTGCCAGCAGCCCCCGGTGGACCTACGAGCAGTACGTC. Its translation: CASSPRWTYEQYV.

This chain links TRBV10-3 with TRBJ1-1; possible D gene TRBD1, 5 bases. The CDR3 has 12 residues. From germline, CDR1 is ENHRY and CDR2 SYGVKD. The germline V and J ends were trimmed by 6 bases and 5 bases, with 10 bases remaining between them. The chain's CDR3 is CAISGEGTEAFF. CDR3 nucleotide sequence: TGTGCCATCAGCGGGGAGGGGACTGAAGCTTTCTTT.

The rearrangement uses TRBV5-1 and TRBJ1-1; D call uncertain. Germline CDR1 SGHRS, CDR2 YFSETQ. This CDR3 is built from 12 residues. V was cut by 1 base and J by 5 bases, with 6 bases left in between. The DNA for the CDR3 is TGCGCCAGCAGCTTGACGACGACTGAAGCTTTCTTT. Its translation: CASSLTTTEAFF.

In this sample, this clonotype turned up many times. The chain recombines TRBV6-5 with TRBJ2-7; D might be TRBD1 or TRBD2, each matching 5 bases. V was clipped by 2 bases and J by 4 bases, with 9 bases between them. Germline V CDR1 and CDR2: MNHEY, SVGAGI. This CDR3 spans 13 amino acids. CDR3 sequence reads: CASSYGTEYEQYF. DNA of the CDR3: TGTGCCAGCAGTTACGGGACCGAATACGAGCAGTACTTC.

The chain uses TRBV7-9 and TRBJ1-1; D uncertain. The CDR3 is 13 amino acids. Trimming left V 4 bases short and J 5 bases short, with 11 bases between. In germline, CDR1 is SEHNR, CDR2 FQNEAQ (reference sequence). The CDR3 loop reads CASSWVPETEAFF. The CDR3 region has the DNA TGTGCCAGCAGCTGGGTGCCAGAGACTGAAGCTTTCTTT.

V usage is TRBV6-5 and J usage is TRBJ2-3, with unresolved D. CDR1 is MNHEY, CDR2 SVGAGI, per germline. This CDR3 region has 13 residues. Trimming shortened V by 2 bases and J by 8 bases, and 11 bases separated the two germline ends. The CDR3 loop reads CASSYTPRVTQYF. The DNA for the CDR3 is TGTGCCAGCAGTTACACTCCGCGAGTTACGCAGTATTTT.